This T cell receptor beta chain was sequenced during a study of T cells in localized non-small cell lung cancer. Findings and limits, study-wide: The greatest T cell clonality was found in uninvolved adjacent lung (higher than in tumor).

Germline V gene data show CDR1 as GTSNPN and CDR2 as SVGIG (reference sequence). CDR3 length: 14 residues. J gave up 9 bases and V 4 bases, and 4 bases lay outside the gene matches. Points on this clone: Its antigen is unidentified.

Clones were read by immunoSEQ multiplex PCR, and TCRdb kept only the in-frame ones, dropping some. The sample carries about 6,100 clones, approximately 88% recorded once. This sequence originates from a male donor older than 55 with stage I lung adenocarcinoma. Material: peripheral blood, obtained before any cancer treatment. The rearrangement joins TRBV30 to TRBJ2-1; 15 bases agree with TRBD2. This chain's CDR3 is CAWTGTSGRSEQFF. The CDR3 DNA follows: TGTGCCTGGACTGGGACTAGCGGGAGGAGTGAGCAGTTCTTC.